These 4 T cell receptor beta chains were all obtained from the same sample, sequenced in a study of blood T cell repertoires in COVID-19. Some clones are missing from TCRdb's copy, which holds only in-frame ones; the method was immunoSEQ multiplex PCR. The sample holds around 76,000 clones, approximately 90% seen once. Sequencing was carried out using peripheral blood. The origin of the receptors is a man between 60 and 70 years old with acute or convalescent COVID-19.

The chain has TRBV5-1 and TRBJ1-2; D perhaps matches TRBD1 (6 bases). CDR1 is SGHRS, CDR2 YFSETQ, per germline. This CDR3 region has 14 residues. Trimming left V 0 bases short and J 4 bases short, with 10 bases between. DNA of the CDR3: TGCGCCAGCAGCTTGGTAGGGGGTACCTATGGCTACACCTTC. It translates to CASSLVGGTYGYTF. Together with reference TRBV5-1 and TRBJ1-2, the CDR3 gives the full variable domain: KAGVTQTPRYLIKTRGQQVTLSCSPISGHRSVSWYQQTPGQGLQFLFEYFSETQRNKGNFPGRFSGRQFSNSRSEMNVSTLELGDSALYLCASSLVGGTYGYTFGSGTRLTVV.

The gene calls are TRBV12-3 or TRBV12-4 and TRBJ1-4, with D possibly matching TRBD1 (5 bases). CDR3 size: 12 residues. Trimming cost V 6 bases and J 7 bases, with 9 bases left between them. The CDR3 protein is CASRTGVEKLFF. In DNA, the CDR3 is TGTGCCAGCAGAACGGGGGTTGAAAAACTGTTTTTT.

The V and J genes are TRBV7-6 and TRBJ2-2, with 8 bases that match TRBD1. The CDR3 covers 17 residues. Germline V CDR1 and CDR2: SGHVS, FNYEAQ. Unmatched junction bases numbered 10, after V lost 1 base and J lost 6 bases. CDR3 residues: CASSLGTGRFGAGELFF. The CDR3 coding sequence is TGTGCCAGCAGCTTAGGGACAGGGCGTTTTGGTGCCGGGGAGCTGTTTTTT.

This sequence joins TRBV3-1 (or the pseudogene TRBV3-2) and TRBJ2-2; 8 positions agree with TRBD1. The CDR3 consists of 16 residues. Germline CDR1 is LGHDT and CDR2 is YNNKEL (reference sequence). The ends lost 4 bases at V and 3 bases at J; junction bases unmatched: 7. CDR3 sequence reads: CASSPADRGHTGELFF. CDR3 DNA: TGTGCCAGCAGCCCCGCCGACAGGGGACACACCGGGGAGCTGTTTTTT.